The T cell receptor (beta chain) described here comes from a study of blood T cells in healthy people across ages. Study-wide results and limits: Investigators treated diversity estimates from one million T cells as underestimates. Roughly linearly, TCR beta diversity per million T cells fell as age increased.

For the second PCR, which ran for roughly 7 to 11 cycles, a sample-barcoded 5' primer and a J-beta primer mix were used. Each CDR3 protein gets one entry after TCRdb re-called the 5' RACE reads with MiXCR. The table lists around 1.5 million distinct CDR3 sequences, around 59% of them singletons. At least 5.5 micrograms of total RNA were extracted per sample. The CDR3 has 15 amino acids. Germline V CDR1 and CDR2: MGHRA, YSYEKL. The V and J ends lost 4 bases and 1 base respectively, with 13 bases between them. This clonotype was recorded a few times. What it recognizes is unknown. The chain combines TRBV4-1 with TRBJ1-1, with D maybe TRBD1 (5 bases). The receptor was isolated from a man aged 18-30 years in good health. The sample comprised blood. The CDR3 DNA follows: TGCGCCAGCAGCCTTCGGGACGGACCGAACACTGAAGCTTTCTTT. This sequence encodes CASSLRDGPNTEAFF.